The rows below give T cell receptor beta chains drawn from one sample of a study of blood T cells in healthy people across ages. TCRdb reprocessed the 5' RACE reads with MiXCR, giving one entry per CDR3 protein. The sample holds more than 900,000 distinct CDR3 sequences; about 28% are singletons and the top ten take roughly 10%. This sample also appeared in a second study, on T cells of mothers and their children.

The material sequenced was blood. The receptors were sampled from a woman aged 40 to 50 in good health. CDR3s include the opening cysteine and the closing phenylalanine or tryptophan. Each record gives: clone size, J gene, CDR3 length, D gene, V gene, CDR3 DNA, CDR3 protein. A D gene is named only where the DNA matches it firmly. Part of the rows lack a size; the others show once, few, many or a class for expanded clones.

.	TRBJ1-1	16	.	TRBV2	TGTGCCAGCAGCTCTCGGGGAAGTGGATGGAACACTGAAGCTTTCTTT	CASSSRGSGWNTEAFF
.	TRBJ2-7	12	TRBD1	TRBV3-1	TGTGCCAGCGCCGGGACAGACTACAAGCAGTACTTC	CASAGTDYKQYF
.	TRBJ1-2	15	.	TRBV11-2	TGTGCCAGCAGCCCCTCCGAGACAGAACTTTATGGCTACACCTTC	CASSPSETELYGYTF
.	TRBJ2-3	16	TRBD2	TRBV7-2	TGTGCCAGCAGCCCAACTAGCGGGGGGGCTTATGATACGCAGTATTTT	CASSPTSGGAYDTQYF
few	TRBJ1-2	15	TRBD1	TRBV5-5	TGTGCCAGCAGCTTGTTGCAGGGGGGGAGCTATGGCTACACCTTC	CASSLLQGGSYGYTF
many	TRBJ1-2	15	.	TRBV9	TGTGCCAGCAGCGTAGCTACACAGGCGAACTATGGCTACACCTTC	CASSVATQANYGYTF
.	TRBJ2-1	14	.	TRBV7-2	TGTGCCAGCAGCTTAGGTGGCTCCTGCAATGAGCAGTTCTTC	CASSLGGSCNEQFF
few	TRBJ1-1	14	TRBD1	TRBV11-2	TGTGCCAGCAGCAAACCGACAGGGGGGACTGAAGCTTTCTTT	CASSKPTGGTEAFF
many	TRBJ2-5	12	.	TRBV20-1	TGCAGCCGAGACGAGGGAAGAGAGACCCAGTACTTC	CSRDEGRETQYF
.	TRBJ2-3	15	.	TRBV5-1	TGCGCCAGCAGCCAGACGGGCTTAGTGGCAGATACGCAGTATTTT	CASSQTGLVADTQYF
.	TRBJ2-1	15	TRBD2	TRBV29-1	TGCAGCGTTGAAGGGGGTCTAGCGGGCTACGATGAGCAGTTCTTC	CSVEGGLAGYDEQFF
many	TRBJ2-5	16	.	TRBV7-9	TGTGCCAGCAGCGACACAGAGGGGGACAATTTAGAGACCCAGTACTTC	CASSDTEGDNLETQYF
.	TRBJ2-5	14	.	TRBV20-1	TGCAGTGCTAGAGACCAGGGAGGAGGAGAGACCCAGTACTTC	CSARDQGGGETQYF
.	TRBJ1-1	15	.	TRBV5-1	TGCGCCAGCAGCTTGGCCGTCGGACAGAACACTGAAGCTTTCTTT	CASSLAVGQNTEAFF
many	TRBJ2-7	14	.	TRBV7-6	TGTGCCAGCAGCTTAGAAGCCGGGGACTACGAGCAGTACTTC	CASSLEAGDYEQYF
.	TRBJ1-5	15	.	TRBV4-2	TGTGCCAGCAGCCAAGACCTTAATAGCAATCAGCCCCAGCATTTT	CASSQDLNSNQPQHF
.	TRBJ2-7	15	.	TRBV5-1	TGCGCCAGCAGCTTGGAGAGCAGGGGGGTTTACGAGCAGTACTTC	CASSLESRGVYEQYF
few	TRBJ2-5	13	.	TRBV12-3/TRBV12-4	TGTGCCACCCCCCTCCCCCACCAAGAGACCCAGTACTTC	CATPLPHQETQYF
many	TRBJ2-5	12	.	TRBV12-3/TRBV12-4	TGTGCCAGCGGTTCACATGGGGCTAGCCCGTACTTC	CASGSHGASPYF
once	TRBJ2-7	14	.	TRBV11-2	TGTGCCAGCAGCTCAGACGGGCGCAGCTACGAGCAGTACTTC	CASSSDGRSYEQYF
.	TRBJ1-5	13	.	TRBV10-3	TGTGCCATCTCGGCAGGAGGGAATCAGCCCCAGCATTTT	CAISAGGNQPQHF
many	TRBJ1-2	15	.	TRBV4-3	TGCGCCAGCAGCCAAAGGCAGGGGACCCACTATGGCTACACCTTC	CASSQRQGTHYGYTF
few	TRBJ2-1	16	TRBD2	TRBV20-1	TGCAGTGCTAGAGGCGAACTAGCGGGGGGGTACTGGGGGCAGTTCTTC	CSARGELAGGYWGQFF
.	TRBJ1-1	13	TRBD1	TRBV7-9	TGTGCCAGCAGGTCCGGGACAGGGGTAGAAGCTTTCTTT	CASRSGTGVEAFF
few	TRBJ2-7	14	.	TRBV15	TGTGCCACCTGCAGAGATAGGGGGGCGGTCGAGCAGTACTTC	CATCRDRGAVEQYF
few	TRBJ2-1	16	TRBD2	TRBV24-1	TGTGCCACCAGTGATGGGCGGGGGGACCTTTACAATGAGCAGTTCTTC	CATSDGRGDLYNEQFF
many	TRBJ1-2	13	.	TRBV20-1	TGCAGGCCGACAGCCGGAGGAGTCTATGGCTACACCTTC	CRPTAGGVYGYTF
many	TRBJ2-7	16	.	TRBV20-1	TGCAGTGCTAGAGATCGCAGAACACTCCTCTCCTACGAGCAGTACTTC	CSARDRRTLLSYEQYF
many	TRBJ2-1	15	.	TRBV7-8	TGTGCCAGCAGCTTGGACTACCTTTGGAACAATGAGCAGTTCTTC	CASSLDYLWNNEQFF
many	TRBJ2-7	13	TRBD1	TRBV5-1	TGCGCCAGCAGCCTGACAGGGGGGAGTGAGCAGTACTTC	CASSLTGGSEQYF
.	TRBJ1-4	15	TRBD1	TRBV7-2	TGTGCCAGCAGCTCTCAGACAGGGAGGGGTGAAAAACTGTTTTTT	CASSSQTGRGEKLFF
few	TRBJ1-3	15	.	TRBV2	TGTGCCAGCCACGGACAGCACCACTCTGGAAACACCATATATTTT	CASHGQHHSGNTIYF
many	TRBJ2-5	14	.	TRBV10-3	TGTGCCATCAGTGAGGTTGGGGGGCAAGAGACCCAGTACTTC	CAISEVGGQETQYF
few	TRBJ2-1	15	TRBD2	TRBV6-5	TGTGCCAGCAGCCTTAGCGGGGGGAAACACAATGAGCAGTTCTTC	CASSLSGGKHNEQFF
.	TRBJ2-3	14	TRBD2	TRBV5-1	TGCGCCAGCAATCCGGGACTAGAGGCAGATACGCAGTATTTT	CASNPGLEADTQYF
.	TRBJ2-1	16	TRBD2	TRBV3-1	TGTGCCAGCAGCCAAGAGAGGCTAGCGGGGGGCGCGAAGCAGTTCTTC	CASSQERLAGGAKQFF
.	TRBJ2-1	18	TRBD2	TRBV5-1	TGCGCCAGCGGATATCTGCCAAATATAGCGGGATTAGGTAATGAGCAGTTCTTC	CASGYLPNIAGLGNEQFF
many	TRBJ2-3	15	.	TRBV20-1	TGCAGTGCCCCCGAGGGGGGCCAGATCACAGATACGCAGTATTTT	CSAPEGGQITDTQYF
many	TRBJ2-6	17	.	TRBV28	TGTGCCAGCATGTCAGAATGGGGAATTTCTGGGGCCAACGTCCTGACTTTC	CASMSEWGISGANVLTF
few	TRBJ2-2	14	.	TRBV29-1	TGCAGCGTTCCCGGTAGGGGCAGCACCGGGGAGCTGTTTTTT	CSVPGRGSTGELFF
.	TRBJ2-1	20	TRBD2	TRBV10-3	TGTGCCATCAGTGAGTTACCTAGCGGTGTGGTTTGGATGGGACGTGATGAGCAGTTCTTC	CAISELPSGVVWMGRDEQFF
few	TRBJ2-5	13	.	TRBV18	TGTGCCAGCTCACCAACGGGGACGAAGACCCAGTACTTC	CASSPTGTKTQYF
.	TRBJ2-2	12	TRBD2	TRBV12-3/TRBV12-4	TGTGCCAGCAGCGGGACTAGCGGGGAGCTGTTTTTT	CASSGTSGELFF
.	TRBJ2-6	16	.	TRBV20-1	TGCAGTGCTAGACGGTCAGGTAGCTCTGGGGCCAACGTCCTGACTTTC	CSARRSGSSGANVLTF
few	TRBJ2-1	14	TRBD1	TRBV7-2	TGTGCCAGCAGCTCCAGCGACAGGGGGAATGAGCAGTTCTTC	CASSSSDRGNEQFF
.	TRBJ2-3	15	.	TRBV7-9	TGTGCCAGCAGCTTATCCTCGTGGTACACAGATACGCAGTATTTT	CASSLSSWYTDTQYF
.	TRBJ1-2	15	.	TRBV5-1	TGCGCCACCGGCCCCAGGGCGAGGTCTAACTATGGCTACACCTTC	CATGPRARSNYGYTF
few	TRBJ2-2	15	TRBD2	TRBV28	TGTGCCAGCAGATCTAGCGGGAAGAACACCGGGGAGCTGTTTTTT	CASRSSGKNTGELFF
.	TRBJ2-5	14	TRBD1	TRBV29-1	TGCAGCGTAACCGACAGGGGGCAACAAGAGACCCAGTACTTC	CSVTDRGQQETQYF